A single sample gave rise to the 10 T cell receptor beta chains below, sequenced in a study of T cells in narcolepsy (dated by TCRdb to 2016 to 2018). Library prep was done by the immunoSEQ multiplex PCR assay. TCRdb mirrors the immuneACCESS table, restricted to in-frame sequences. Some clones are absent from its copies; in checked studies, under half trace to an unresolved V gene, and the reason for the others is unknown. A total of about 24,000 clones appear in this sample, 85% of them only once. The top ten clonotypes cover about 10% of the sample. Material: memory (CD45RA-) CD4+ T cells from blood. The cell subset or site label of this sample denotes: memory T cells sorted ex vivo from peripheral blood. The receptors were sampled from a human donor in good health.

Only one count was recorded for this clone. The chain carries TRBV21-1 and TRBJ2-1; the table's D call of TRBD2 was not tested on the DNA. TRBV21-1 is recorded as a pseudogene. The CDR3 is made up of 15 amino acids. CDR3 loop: CASSIASGIYNEQFF. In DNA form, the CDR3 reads TGTGCCAGCAGCATAGCGAGCGGCATTTACAATGAGCAGTTCTTC.

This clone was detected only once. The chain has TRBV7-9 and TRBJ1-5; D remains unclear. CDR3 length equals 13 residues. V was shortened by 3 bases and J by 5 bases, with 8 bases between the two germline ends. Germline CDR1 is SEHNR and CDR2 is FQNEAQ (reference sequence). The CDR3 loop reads CASSFSTDQPQHF. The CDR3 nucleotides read TGTGCCAGCAGCTTTTCCACCGATCAGCCCCAGCATTTT.

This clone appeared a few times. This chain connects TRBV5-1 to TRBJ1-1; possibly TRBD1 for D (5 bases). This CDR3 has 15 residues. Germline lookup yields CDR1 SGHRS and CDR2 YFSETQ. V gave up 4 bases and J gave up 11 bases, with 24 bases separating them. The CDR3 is CASSTNRPGGGLAFF. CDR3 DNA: TGCGCCAGCAGCACAAACAGGCCGGGCGGAGGGCTTGCTTTCTTT.

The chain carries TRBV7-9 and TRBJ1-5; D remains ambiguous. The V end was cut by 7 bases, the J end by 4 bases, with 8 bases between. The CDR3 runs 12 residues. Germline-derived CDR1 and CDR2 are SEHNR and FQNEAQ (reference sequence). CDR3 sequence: CASTTQNQPQHF. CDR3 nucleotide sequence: TGTGCCAGCACGACCCAAAATCAGCCCCAGCATTTT.

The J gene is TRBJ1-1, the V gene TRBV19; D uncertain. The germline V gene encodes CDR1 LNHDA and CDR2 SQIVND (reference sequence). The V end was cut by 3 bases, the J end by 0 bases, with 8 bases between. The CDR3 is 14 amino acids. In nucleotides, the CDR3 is TGTGCCAGTAGTATCCCGGGGATGAACACTGAAGCTTTCTTT. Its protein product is CASSIPGMNTEAFF.

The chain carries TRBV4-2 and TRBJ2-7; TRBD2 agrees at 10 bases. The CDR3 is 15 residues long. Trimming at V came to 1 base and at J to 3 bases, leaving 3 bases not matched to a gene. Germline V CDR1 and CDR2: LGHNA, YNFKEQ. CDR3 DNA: TGTGCCAGCAGCCAAGGGCTAGCGGGAGACTACGAGCAGTACTTC. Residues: CASSQGLAGDYEQYF.

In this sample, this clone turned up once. CDR3 nucleotides: TGTGCCAGCAGTTTACTCGGGGCCTTCTATGGCTACACCTTC. This codes for CASSLLGAFYGYTF. This chain joins TRBV28 and TRBJ1-2, with a tentative D call TRBD1 (5 bases). V lost 2 bases and J 4 bases, leaving 11 bases between the germline ends. CDR3 length: 14 amino acids. The germline V gene encodes CDR1 MDHEN and CDR2 SYDVKM.

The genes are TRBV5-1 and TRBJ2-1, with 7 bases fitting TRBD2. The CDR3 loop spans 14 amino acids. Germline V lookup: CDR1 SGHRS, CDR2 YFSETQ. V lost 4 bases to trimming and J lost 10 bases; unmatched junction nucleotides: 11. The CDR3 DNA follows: TGCGCCAGCAGCAGGACTAGTAGGTGGGAGGAGCAGTTCTTC. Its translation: CASSRTSRWEEQFF.

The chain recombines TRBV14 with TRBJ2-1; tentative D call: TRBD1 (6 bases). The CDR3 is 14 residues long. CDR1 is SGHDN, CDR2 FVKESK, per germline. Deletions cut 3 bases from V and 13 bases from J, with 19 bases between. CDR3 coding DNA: TGTGCCAGCAGCCAGCAGAGGGGGAACCCGAAACAGTTCTTC. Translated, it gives CASSQQRGNPKQFF.

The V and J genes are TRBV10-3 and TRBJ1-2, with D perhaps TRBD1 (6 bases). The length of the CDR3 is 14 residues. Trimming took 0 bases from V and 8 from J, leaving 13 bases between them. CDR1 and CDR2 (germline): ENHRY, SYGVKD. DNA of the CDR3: TGTGCCATCAGTGAGTCGGGTCAGGGGCAGGGCTACACCTTC. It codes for CAISESGQGQGYTF.